The 21 T cell receptor beta chains below all came from one sample that was sequenced in a study of T cell repertoires in cytomegalovirus infection. TCRdb passed the reads through MiXCR, listing each CDR3 protein once. The table lists some 440,000 distinct CDR3 sequences, under 40% of them singletons. Sequencing was carried out using PBMCs. Receptors originate from a human donor in good health (CMV status not recorded). Some clones in this sample may be carry-over from other donors' samples.

V gene TRBV7-6 combines with J gene TRBJ2-2; 8 nucleotides align to TRBD1. With 7 bases clipped from V and 5 bases from J, the junction kept 12 bases outside the gene matches. Germline-derived CDR1 and CDR2 are SGHVS and FNYEAQ. The CDR3 extends over 16 amino acids. The CDR3 nucleotides are TGTGCCAGCACCCGAGGGGAACAGGGGGTGACCGGGGAGCTGTTTTTT. Translating it yields CASTRGEQGVTGELFF.

This clonotype was found many times. The chain uses TRBV4-1 and TRBJ2-5, with D perhaps TRBD2 (5 bases). V lost 0 bases and J 4 bases, leaving 9 bases between the germline ends. Germline V gene sequence: CDR1 MGHRA, CDR2 YSYEKL. This CDR3 has 14 amino acids. The chain's CDR3 is CASSQERGGETQYF. The CDR3, as DNA: TGCGCCAGCAGCCAAGAACGGGGTGGAGAGACCCAGTACTTC.

Worth noting for this clonotype: The junction does not match germline at one end; this may be a read error. The rearrangement links TRBV7-7 to TRBJ2-7; either TRBD1 or TRBD2 may fit D (6 bases each). CDR1 is SSHAT and CDR2 is FNYEAQ in the germline V gene (reference sequence). The CDR3 length is 14 residues. As DNA, the CDR3 is TGTGCTAGCAGCCCGAGGGGGGACGGCTACGAGCAGTACTTC. Encoded protein: CASSPRGDGYEQYF.

The chain recombines TRBV9 with TRBJ1-2; tentatively, D is TRBD1 (5 bases). The CDR3 sequence is 15 residues long. V was trimmed by 3 bases and J by 4 bases, leaving 16 bases between them. The germline V gene has CDR1 SGDLS and CDR2 YYNGEE. DNA of the CDR3: TGTGCCAGCAGCGCCGGTCCCGGGGGAGGCTATGGCTACACCTTC. It codes for CASSAGPGGGYGYTF.

This clonotype was seen more than once but under ten times. The chain employs TRBV11-2 and TRBJ2-1, with TRBD1 matching over 8 bases. Per germline, CDR1 SGHAT and CDR2 FQNNGV. J was trimmed by 7 bases and V by 1 base; bases with no gene match: 6. CDR3 length equals 15 residues. The DNA for the CDR3 is TGTGCCAGCAGCTTAGGGGTCAGGGGGCAAAATGAGCAGTTCTTC. It codes for CASSLGVRGQNEQFF.

The J gene is TRBJ2-1, the V gene TRBV5-1; tentative D call: TRBD2 (6 bases). Per the germline V gene, CDR1 is SGHRS and CDR2 is YFSETQ. Trimming stripped 1 base from V and 1 base from J, with 15 bases between. CDR3 length: 17 residues. In DNA, the CDR3 is TGCGCCAGCAGCTTGTTCGGGGGATCTAGATCCTACAATGAGCAGTTCTTC. Translated: CASSLFGGSRSYNEQFF.

This clonotype is categorized as medium-sized. The V and J genes are TRBV7-2 and TRBJ2-6, with a weak D call TRBD1 (5 bases). The V gene lost 2 bases and the J gene lost 0 bases, with 11 bases spanning the gap. CDR3 length equals 17 residues. CDR1 is SGHTA and CDR2 is FQGNSA in the germline V gene. In DNA form, the CDR3 reads TGTGCCAGCAGCTTAAAGGGGCCTTACTCTGGGGCCAACGTCCTGACTTTC. This translates into CASSLKGPYSGANVLTF.

This CDR3 reads CASSFGVLGEQYF. In DNA, the CDR3 is TGTGCCAGCAGCTTTGGGGTCTTAGGGGAGCAGTACTTC. This chain uses TRBV7-4 with TRBJ2-7, with unresolved D. Germline V gene sequence: CDR1 SGHVT, CDR2 SQSDAQ. CDR3 size: 13 residues. Trimming took off 3 bases at V and 7 bases at J, with 13 bases between the two ends.

This chain joins TRBV7-2 and TRBJ2-5; D might be TRBD1 or TRBD2, each matching 6 bases. V was clipped by 3 bases and J by 8 bases, with 16 bases between them. This CDR3 has 14 residues. The germline V gene encodes CDR1 SGHTA and CDR2 FQGNSA. CDR3 nucleotide sequence: TGTGCCAGCAGCTTTTCCGGGGGCGTGGATACCCAGTACTTC. This encodes CASSFSGGVDTQYF. Drawing the rest from reference TRBV7-2 and TRBJ2-5, the complete variable domain is GAGVSQSPSNKVTEKGKDVELRCDPISGHTALYWYRQSLGQGLEFLIYFQGNSAPDKSGLPSDRFSAERTGGSVSTLTIQRTQQEDSAVYLCASSFSGGVDTQYFGPGTRLLVL.

The rearrangement uses TRBV7-6 and TRBJ2-7; D is uncertain. Trimming removed 1 base from V and 0 bases from J, with 13 bases in between. CDR3 length: 16 residues. The germline V gene encodes CDR1 SGHVS and CDR2 FNYEAQ. DNA of the CDR3: TGTGCCAGCAGCTTAGTGTCTGTACTTGACTCCTACGAGCAGTACTTC. It encodes CASSLVSVLDSYEQYF.

This clonotype came up a few times. V usage is TRBV4-3 and J usage is TRBJ1-5, with a weak D call TRBD1 (5 bases). The CDR3 contains 15 residues. The germline V gene encodes CDR1 LGHNA and CDR2 YSLEER. The germline V and J ends were trimmed by 0 bases and 7 bases, with 13 bases remaining between them. CDR3 region: CASSQDTTGRQPQHF. CDR3 bases: TGCGCCAGCAGCCAAGATACAACAGGAAGGCAGCCCCAGCATTTT.

This clonotype was recorded a few times. This sequence joins TRBV7-9 and TRBJ2-1; D remains unclear. This CDR3 has 15 residues. Per germline, CDR1 SEHNR and CDR2 FQNEAQ (reference sequence). Trimming removed 5 bases at V and 0 bases at J, with 11 bases between. Here the CDR3 DNA reads TGTGCCAGCAGCCCTCGGAGTAGCTCCTACAATGAGCAGTTCTTC. Translated: CASSPRSSSYNEQFF.

This clonotype was recorded at least ten times. The V gene is TRBV7-9, the J gene TRBJ1-1; D may be TRBD1 (6 bases). Germline CDR1 SEHNR, CDR2 FQNEAQ (reference sequence). V was pared by 5 bases and J by 0 bases, with 37 bases between. This CDR3 is 23 amino acids long. The CDR3 DNA reads as TGTGCCAGCAGCGAACCAATTACGGGCATGGGGGGCGCAGGGCGAACTTTGAACACTGAAGCTTTCTTT. Translated, it gives CASSEPITGMGGAGRTLNTEAFF.

Concerning this clonotype: With a much larger clone just one base away, this may be a read error. The V call is TRBV27, the J call TRBJ1-5; 7 bases are shared with TRBD1. V lost 6 bases and J lost 4; bases outside the gene matches: 3. The germline V gene has CDR1 MNHEY and CDR2 SMNVEV (reference sequence). The CDR3 has 13 amino acids. CDR3 in amino acids: CASRTGQNQPQHF. The CDR3 DNA follows: TGTGCCAGCAGGACGGGACAGAATCAGCCCCAGCATTTT.

This clonotype was seen repeatedly, ten times or more. CDR3 bases: TGTGCCAGCAGCTTACGTCAGGGTGGGGGAACCGACATTCAGTACTTC. It yields the protein CASSLRQGGGTDIQYF. V and J are TRBV7-2 and TRBJ2-4; D might be TRBD1 or TRBD2, each matching 5 bases. Germline V gives CDR1 SGHTA, CDR2 FQGNSA. V lost 2 bases to trimming and J lost 8 bases, with 19 bases between them. The CDR3 is made up of 16 amino acids.

As DNA, the CDR3 is TGTGCCAGCTCACCACGATCGGGGTTGAGCATTCAGTACTTC. It encodes CASSPRSGLSIQYF. This chain links TRBV18 with TRBJ2-4; possibly TRBD2 for D (5 bases). Germline V gene data show CDR1 as KGHSH and CDR2 as LQKENI. The CDR3 loop spans 14 amino acids. Between the trimmed V and J ends, which lost 1 base and 9 bases, there was a span of 13 bases. The whole variable domain, remainder taken from reference TRBV18 and TRBJ2-4, is NAGVMQNPRHLVRRRGQEARLRCSPMKGHSHVYWYRQLPEEGLKFMVYLQKENIIDESGMPKERFSAEFPKEGPSILRIQQVVRGDSAAYFCASSPRSGLSIQYFGAGTRLSVL.

This clonotype was observed a handful of times. This chain uses TRBV9 with TRBJ2-5; D is unclear. Trimming took 0 bases from V and 1 from J, leaving 4 bases between them. CDR3 length: 13 residues. Germline-derived CDR1 and CDR2 are SGDLS and YYNGEE. The CDR3 here is CASSVGPQETQYF. DNA of the CDR3: TGTGCCAGCAGCGTAGGACCCCAAGAGACCCAGTACTTC.

The chain has TRBV4-1 and TRBJ2-1, with 7 bases identical to TRBD1. Germline CDR1 reads MGHRA; CDR2 reads YSYEKL. The trim removed 0 bases at V and 9 bases at J, leaving 5 bases unmatched. The CDR3 has 14 amino acids. CDR3 loop: CASSQERGPPEQFF. CDR3 nucleotides: TGCGCCAGCAGCCAAGAAAGGGGGCCCCCTGAGCAGTTCTTC.

The rearrangement joins TRBV4-1 to TRBJ2-2; D remains unclear. There are 16 residues in the CDR3. Trimming removed 2 bases at V and 0 bases at J, with 10 bases between. Germline assignment: CDR1 MGHRA and CDR2 YSYEKL. CDR3 region: CASSQYPGSNTGELFF. The CDR3 DNA reads TGCGCCAGCAGCCAATATCCGGGTTCGAACACCGGGGAGCTGTTTTTT.

Ten or more counts support this clonotype. The chain joins TRBV6-1 to TRBJ2-1, with D unresolved. Trimming cost V 4 bases and J 9 bases, with 13 bases left between them. The CDR3 covers 13 residues. Germline V lookup: CDR1 MNHNS, CDR2 SASEGT. The CDR3 nucleotides read TGTGCCAGCAGTGCCCTTAAGTATGGTGAGCAGTTCTTC. This sequence encodes CASSALKYGEQFF.

This clonotype was detected many times. This chain links TRBV6-1 with TRBJ1-2; D is uncertain. This CDR3 is built from 12 residues. V dropped 4 bases and J dropped 0 bases, with 3 bases sitting between them. The germline V gene has CDR1 MNHNS and CDR2 SASEGT. The CDR3 is CASSGTNYGYTF. In DNA form, the CDR3 reads TGTGCCAGCAGTGGGACTAACTATGGCTACACCTTC.